A single sample is the source of the 30 T cell receptor beta chains below, sequenced in a study of blood T cells in healthy people across ages. Primed by a sample-barcoded 5' primer and a J-beta primer mix, a second PCR proceeded for about 7 to 11 cycles. TCRdb re-derived calls from the 5' RACE reads in MiXCR, one entry per CDR3 protein. The table has some 1.5 million distinct CDR3 sequences, 28% seen once. Source material: blood. The receptors originated from a woman younger than 45 in good health.

This clonotype was recorded at least ten times. V and J are TRBV6-6 and TRBJ2-7; 11 bases are shared with TRBD2. The germline V gene has CDR1 MNHNY and CDR2 SVGAGI (reference sequence). The CDR3 extends over 14 amino acids. V lost 7 bases and J lost 4; bases outside the gene matches: 6. This CDR3 reads CASTPTSGTYEQYF. CDR3 coding DNA: TGTGCCAGCACTCCGACTAGCGGGACTTACGAGCAGTACTTC.

V and J are TRBV6-2 or TRBV6-3 and TRBJ2-1, with D tentatively TRBD2 (6 bases). The DNA end lines up better with TRBJ2-7; the J call may be wrong. Germline V gene sequence: CDR1 MNHEY, CDR2 SVGEGT. This CDR3 contains 13 residues. The CDR3 DNA reads as TGTGCCAGCAGCGGGAGCTCCTACAATGAGCAGTACGTC. Protein: CASSGSSYNEQYV.

J is TRBJ1-1 and V is TRBV10-3, with 8 nucleotides matching TRBD1. Germline CDR1 ENHRY, CDR2 SYGVKD. The CDR3 consists of 13 residues. The junction had 4 bases not matched to a gene; V was cut back by 6 bases and J by 4 bases. CDR3 sequence: CAIRTGAATEAFF. CDR3 sequence (DNA): TGTGCCATCAGGACAGGGGCGGCCACTGAAGCTTTCTTT.

The CDR3 loop reads CASSTINRDTEAFF. CDR3 bases: TGCGCCAGCAGCACAATCAACAGGGACACTGAAGCTTTCTTT. The chain uses TRBV5-1 and TRBJ1-1; maybe TRBD1 (6 bases). The CDR3 has 14 amino acids. Trimming took off 4 bases at V and 3 bases at J, with 13 bases between the two ends. In germline, CDR1 is SGHRS, CDR2 YFSETQ. Complete variable domain (other parts from reference TRBV5-1 and TRBJ1-1): KAGVTQTPRYLIKTRGQQVTLSCSPISGHRSVSWYQQTPGQGLQFLFEYFSETQRNKGNFPGRFSGRQFSNSRSEMNVSTLELGDSALYLCASSTINRDTEAFFGQGTRLTVV.

The V call is TRBV5-1, the J call TRBJ2-7; 11 positions agree with TRBD2. Per germline, CDR1 SGHRS and CDR2 YFSETQ. V trimming: 6 bases; J trimming: 5 bases; junction bases outside the gene matches: 7. The CDR3 spans 14 residues. The CDR3 sequence: CASTTSGSINEQYF. The CDR3 bases are TGCGCCAGCACCACTAGCGGGAGTATCAACGAGCAGTACTTC.

The chain links TRBV5-6 to TRBJ2-5; 9 nucleotides align to TRBD1. This CDR3 is built from 15 residues. Germline V gene lookup returns CDR1 SGHDT and CDR2 YYEEEE. The V and J ends lost 4 bases and 2 bases, in that order; junction bases with no gene match: 6. The CDR3 sequence: CASSVRTGEQETQYF. The CDR3 region has the DNA TGTGCCAGCAGCGTACGGACAGGGGAGCAAGAGACCCAGTACTTC.

In DNA, the CDR3 is TGTGCCAGCAGCGAAGGGGGTACAGGTCTCACAGATACGCAGTATTTT. It translates to CASSEGGTGLTDTQYF. V and J are TRBV7-3 and TRBJ2-3; TRBD1 is a possible D gene (6 bases). The germline V gene encodes CDR1 SGHTA and CDR2 FQGTGA. V lost 5 bases to trimming and J lost 2 bases, with 17 bases between them. This CDR3 has 16 amino acids.

This clonotype has just a few counts. This chain uses TRBV7-2 with TRBJ2-3, with no clear D. V was pared by 6 bases and J by 2 bases, with 15 bases between. CDR1 is SGHTA, CDR2 FQGNSA, per germline. The CDR3 consists of 15 residues. CDR3 region: CASRSRPWDTDTQYF. The CDR3 DNA reads TGTGCCAGCAGATCCCGGCCCTGGGACACAGATACGCAGTATTTT.

This clonotype is a singleton in its sample. V and J are TRBV2 and TRBJ2-4; possibly TRBD2 for D (5 bases). V was shortened by 4 bases and J by 7 bases, with 11 bases between the two germline ends. The V gene's germline CDR1 is SNHLY and CDR2 FYNNEI. The CDR3 runs 13 residues. The CDR3 DNA sequence: TGTGCCAGCAGTGTAGAGGGTGGGAACATTCAGTACTTC. This gives the protein CASSVEGGNIQYF.

This chain connects TRBV7-9 to TRBJ1-1; TRBD1 aligns across 7 bases. Per the germline V gene, CDR1 is SEHNR and CDR2 is FQNEAQ (reference sequence). This CDR3 contains 15 residues. J gave up 7 bases and V 5 bases, and 13 bases lay outside the gene matches. CDR3 region: CASSSPGGQGVEAFF. The CDR3 DNA sequence: TGTGCCAGCAGCAGTCCAGGGGGGCAGGGAGTTGAAGCTTTCTTT.

This clonotype has at least ten counts. The V gene is TRBV6-2 or TRBV6-3, the J gene TRBJ1-2, with D perhaps TRBD1 (5 bases). Trimming took 4 bases from V and 6 from J, leaving 12 bases between them. The germline CDR1 and CDR2 sequences are MNHEY and SVGEGT. This CDR3 has 13 residues. CDR3 in DNA: TGTGCCAGCAGTTCCGGGACCTTCAATGGCTACACCTTC. Amino acid sequence: CASSSGTFNGYTF.

A remark on this clonotype: This may come from a read error, since a much larger clone is one base off. V gene TRBV5-1 combines with J gene TRBJ2-7; 8 nucleotides agree with TRBD2. Trimming at V came to 0 bases and at J to 7 bases, leaving 9 bases not matched to a gene. The CDR3 is 15 amino acids. Germline CDR1 is SGHRS and CDR2 is YFSETQ. CDR3 bases: TGCGCCAGCAGCTTGGGACTAGCGTCTTCGGATGAGCAGTACTTC. The encoded protein is CASSLGLASSDEQYF.

The chain is built from TRBV6-5 and TRBJ1-1; perhaps TRBD1 as D (5 bases). The germline CDR1 and CDR2 sequences are MNHEY and SVGAGI. This CDR3 is built from 12 residues. The V and J ends lost 5 bases and 6 bases respectively, with 10 bases between them. This CDR3 is CASSRGTPEAFF. CDR3 coding DNA: TGTGCCAGCAGTAGGGGAACGCCTGAAGCTTTCTTT.

This clonotype has only a few counts. This chain connects TRBV2 to TRBJ2-7, with a weak D call TRBD2 (6 bases). V dropped 8 bases and J dropped 1 base, with 15 bases sitting between them. CDR3 length: 14 amino acids. In germline, CDR1 is SNHLY, CDR2 FYNNEI. Here the CDR3 reads CASCGLAGSYEQYF. In DNA form, the CDR3 reads TGTGCCAGCTGTGGTTTGGCGGGATCCTACGAGCAGTACTTC.

The sample holds a few counts of this clonotype. V usage is TRBV5-1 and J usage is TRBJ1-2, with D unclear. The CDR3 loop spans 14 amino acids. V lost 0 bases and J lost 4, with 10 bases in between. CDR1 is SGHRS, CDR2 YFSETQ, per germline. Here the CDR3 DNA reads TGCGCCAGCAGCTTGGACAAATCCTCCTATGGCTACACCTTC. This gives the protein CASSLDKSSYGYTF.

This chain links TRBV28 with TRBJ2-1; D call uncertain. Germline loops: CDR1 MDHEN, CDR2 SYDVKM. The CDR3 consists of 12 residues. Trimming took off 7 bases at V and 5 bases at J, with 9 bases between the two ends. CDR3 sequence: CASTLRDNEQFF. CDR3 in DNA: TGTGCCAGCACCTTACGAGACAATGAGCAGTTCTTC.

This chain links TRBV2 with TRBJ2-3; D ambiguous. This CDR3 region has 14 residues. V shed 5 bases and J shed 6 bases, with 15 bases lying between them. Germline V gene lookup returns CDR1 SNHLY and CDR2 FYNNEI. In nucleotides, the CDR3 is TGTGCCAGCAGTCAAAGGGATGTCAGGGATACGCAGTATTTT. Its translation: CASSQRDVRDTQYF.

This clonotype was recorded a few times. The chain couples TRBV24-1 to TRBJ2-1; D gene unclear. Trimming stripped 4 bases from V and 6 bases from J, with 6 bases between. The germline gives CDR1 KGHDR, CDR2 SFDVKD. The CDR3 is 12 amino acids. The CDR3 here is CATSEGFNEQFF. CDR3 sequence (DNA): TGTGCCACCAGTGAAGGGTTCAATGAGCAGTTCTTC.

The rearrangement uses TRBV7-3 and TRBJ2-7; D not resolved. V was pared by 1 base and J by 7 bases, with 20 bases between. The germline gives CDR1 SGHTA, CDR2 FQGTGA. This CDR3 region has 16 residues. CDR3 coding DNA: TGTGCCAGCAGCTTAAACAGACCGCGAATTTTCCGTGAGCAGTACTTC. This translates into CASSLNRPRIFREQYF.

The chain couples TRBV3-1 to TRBJ2-5; perhaps TRBD2 as D (6 bases). The J call is uncertain, as TRBJ2-7 better fits the DNA end. The CDR3 has 14 residues. Per germline, CDR1 LGHDT and CDR2 YNNKEL (reference sequence). In nucleotides, the CDR3 is TGTGCCAGCAGCACGGGAGACATCGTCTACGAGCAGTACTTC. It is translated as CASSTGDIVYEQYF.

The chain recombines TRBV14 with TRBJ2-3; 8 bases are shared with TRBD2. Germline CDR1 and CDR2: SGHDN and FVKESK. This CDR3 spans 15 amino acids. Trimming removed 1 base from V and 8 bases from J; junction bases left unmatched: 8. The CDR3 DNA is TGTGCCAGCAGCCAAGTGAACGGGAGGGCGGGTACGCAGTATTTT. It is translated as CASSQVNGRAGTQYF. Based on the CDR3 plus reference TRBV14 and TRBJ2-3, the full variable domain is EAGVTQFPSHSVIEKGQTVTLRCDPISGHDNLYWYRRVMGKEIKFLLHFVKESKQDESGMPNNRFLAERTGGTYSTLKVQPAELEDSGVYFCASSQVNGRAGTQYFGPGTRLTVL.

The chain links TRBV5-1 to TRBJ2-6; D gene uncertain. CDR1 and CDR2 (germline): SGHRS, YFSETQ. Deletions cut 9 bases from V and 0 bases from J, with 16 bases between. This CDR3 spans 16 amino acids. CDR3 in amino acids: CANRHASSSGANVLTF. CDR3 bases: TGCGCCAACAGACATGCATCAAGCTCTGGGGCCAACGTCCTGACTTTC.

This rearrangement joins TRBV4-1 to TRBJ1-5, with D possibly being TRBD1 (6 bases). CDR3 length: 15 residues. V was cut by 8 bases and J by 5 bases, with 19 bases left in between. Germline V CDR1 and CDR2: MGHRA, YSYEKL. The CDR3: CASSNWLQGDQPQHF. For the CDR3, the DNA is TGCGCCAGCTCCAATTGGTTACAGGGTGATCAGCCCCAGCATTTT.

This clonotype has ten or more counts. V gene TRBV9 combines with J gene TRBJ2-1; D not resolved. Germline-derived CDR1 and CDR2 are SGDLS and YYNGEE. V was pared by 5 bases and J by 5 bases, with 5 bases between. This CDR3 has 11 amino acids. The CDR3 protein is CASSGNNEQFF. The CDR3 nucleotides are TGTGCCAGCAGTGGAAACAATGAGCAGTTCTTC.

The chain has TRBV12-3 or TRBV12-4 and TRBJ2-4, with D possibly matching TRBD2 (5 bases). The CDR3 sequence is 14 residues long. Trimming pared 3 bases from V and 6 bases from J, leaving 12 bases between. The CDR3 nucleotides read TGTGCCAGCAGTTTTCGGAGGACCGTAAACATTCAGTACTTC. Translating gives CASSFRRTVNIQYF.

This clonotype was counted ten times or more. The chain couples TRBV3-1 to TRBJ2-7, with 9 bases identical to TRBD1. The V gene's germline CDR1 is LGHDT and CDR2 YNNKEL (reference sequence). The length of the CDR3 is 19 residues. The trim removed 0 bases at V and 4 bases at J, leaving 16 bases unmatched. CDR3 residues: CASSQEGTTGGRHPYEQYF. CDR3 DNA: TGTGCCAGCAGCCAAGAGGGGACTACAGGGGGCCGTCATCCTTACGAGCAGTACTTC.

Ten or more counts support this clonotype. The chain employs TRBV10-2 and TRBJ2-7; D is perhaps TRBD1 (6 bases). Trimming cost V 8 bases and J 2 bases, with 16 bases left between them. This CDR3 contains 14 residues. From germline, CDR1 is WSHSY and CDR2 SAAADI. In DNA, the CDR3 is TGCGCCAGCGGCGATCAGGGGTTCCCCTACGAGCAGTACTTC. Amino acids: CASGDQGFPYEQYF.

The chain joins TRBV20-1 to TRBJ2-4, with 11 positions matching TRBD2. The CDR3 sequence is 15 residues long. J was trimmed by 13 bases and V by 6 bases; bases with no gene match: 17. Germline assignment: CDR1 DFQATT and CDR2 SNEGSKA (reference sequence). The chain's CDR3 is CSASDSGRGIGEQYF. In nucleotides, the CDR3 is TGCAGTGCCTCCGATAGCGGGAGGGGAATCGGAGAGCAGTACTTC.

In its sample, this clonotype was seen a few times. This chain connects TRBV7-3 to TRBJ1-1; D is unclear. The germline gives CDR1 SGHTA, CDR2 FQGTGA. The CDR3 length is 14 residues. The germline V and J ends were trimmed by 6 bases and 0 bases, with 11 bases remaining between them. The CDR3 DNA reads TGTGCCAGCAGGAACCCGGACTTGAACACTGAAGCTTTCTTT. It yields the protein CASRNPDLNTEAFF.

This clonotype showed up many times. The chain combines TRBV20-1 with TRBJ2-7, with 9 bases that match TRBD1. CDR3 length: 14 amino acids. The V segment lost 4 bases and the J segment 2 bases; nucleotides outside the gene matches: 6. Per germline, CDR1 DFQATT and CDR2 SNEGSKA (reference sequence). The CDR3 sequence is CSAKGQGRTYEQYF. The CDR3 nucleotides are TGCAGTGCTAAAGGACAGGGGCGAACCTACGAGCAGTACTTC.